This TCR beta chain was obtained from a study of regulatory T cells in long-lasting Graves disease. This CDR3 has 14 amino acids. Germline V gives CDR1 PRHDT, CDR2 FYEKMQ (reference sequence). Trimming took 0 bases from V and 6 from J, leaving 11 bases between them. In building TCR beta libraries, iRepertoire HTBI primers were used together with Arm-PCR of CDR3 regions. TCRdb redid the calling of the multiplex PCR reads with MiXCR, one entry per CDR3 protein. The sample consists of about 470,000 distinct CDR3 sequences, 20% to 25% of them appearing once. This sample's time point: persistent/refractory GD, antithyroid drugs over 5 years with positive TRAb. Preparation of the TCR library used RNA extracted from PBMCs. An endocrinology unit in Xi'an, China, supplied the patients.

The gene calls are TRBV13 and TRBJ1-2; D not certain. The source is a female donor with Graves disease. Sample: peripheral blood mononuclear cells (PBMCs), taken when the disease was refractory, from a patient treated with antithyroid drugs. The CDR3 DNA follows: TGTGCCAGCAGCTTAGGCGGCTTGTTTGATGGCTACACCTTC. This sequence encodes CASSLGGLFDGYTF.